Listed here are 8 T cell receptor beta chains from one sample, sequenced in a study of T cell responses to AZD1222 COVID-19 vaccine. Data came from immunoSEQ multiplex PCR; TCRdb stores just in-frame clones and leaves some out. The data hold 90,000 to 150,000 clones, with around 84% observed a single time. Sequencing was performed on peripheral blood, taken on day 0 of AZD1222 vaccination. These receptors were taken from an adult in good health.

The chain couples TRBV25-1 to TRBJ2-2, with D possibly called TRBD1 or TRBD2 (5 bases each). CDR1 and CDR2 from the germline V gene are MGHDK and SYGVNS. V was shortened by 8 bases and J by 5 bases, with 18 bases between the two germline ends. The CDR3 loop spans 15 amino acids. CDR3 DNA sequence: TGTGCCAGCGATGGGGACCGGGGTACAACCGGGGAGCTGTTTTTT. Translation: CASDGDRGTTGELFF.

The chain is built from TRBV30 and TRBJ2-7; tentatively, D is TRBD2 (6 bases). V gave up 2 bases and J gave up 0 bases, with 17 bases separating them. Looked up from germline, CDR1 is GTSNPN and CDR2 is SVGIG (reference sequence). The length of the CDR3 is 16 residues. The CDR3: CAWSLPAGSGSYEQYF. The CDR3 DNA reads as TGTGCCTGGAGTCTCCCCGCGGGATCAGGCTCCTACGAGCAGTACTTC.

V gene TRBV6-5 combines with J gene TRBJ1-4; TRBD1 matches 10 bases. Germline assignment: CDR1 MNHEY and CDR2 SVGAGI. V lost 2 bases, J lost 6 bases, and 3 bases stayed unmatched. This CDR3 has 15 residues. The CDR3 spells CASSYDRGPYEKLFF. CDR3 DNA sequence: TGTGCCAGCAGTTACGACAGGGGGCCCTATGAAAAACTGTTTTTT.

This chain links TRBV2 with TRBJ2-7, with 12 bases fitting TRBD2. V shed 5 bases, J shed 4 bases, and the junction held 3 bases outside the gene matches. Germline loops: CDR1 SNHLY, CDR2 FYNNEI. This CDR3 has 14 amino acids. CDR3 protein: CASSRTSGKYEQYF. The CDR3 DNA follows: TGTGCCAGCAGTAGGACTAGCGGGAAATACGAGCAGTACTTC.

The CDR3 region has the DNA TGTGCCAGCAGCAAGACAGCCGGGGATCAGCCCCAGCATTTT. It is translated as CASSKTAGDQPQHF. The rearrangement uses TRBV11-1 and TRBJ1-5; perhaps TRBD1 as D (5 bases). The CDR3 sequence is 14 residues long. Germline CDR1 SGHAT, CDR2 FQDESV (reference sequence). V lost 5 bases and J lost 5, with 13 bases in between. Supplemented by reference TRBV11-1 and TRBJ1-5, the full variable domain reads EAEVAQSPRYKITEKSQAVAFWCDPISGHATLYWYRQILGQGPELLVQFQDESVVDDSQLPKDRFSAERLKGVDSTLKIQPAELGDSAMYLCASSKTAGDQPQHFGDGTRLSIL.

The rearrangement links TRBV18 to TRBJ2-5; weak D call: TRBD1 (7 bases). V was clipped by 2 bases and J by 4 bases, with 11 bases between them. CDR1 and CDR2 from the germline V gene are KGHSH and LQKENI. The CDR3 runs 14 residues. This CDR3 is CASSPGQGGETQYF. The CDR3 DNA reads TGTGCCAGCTCACCAGGGCAGGGGGGAGAGACCCAGTACTTC.

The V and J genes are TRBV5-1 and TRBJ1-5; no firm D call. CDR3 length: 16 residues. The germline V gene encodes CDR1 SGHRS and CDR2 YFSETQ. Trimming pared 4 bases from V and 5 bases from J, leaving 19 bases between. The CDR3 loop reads CASSPQPQGPDQPQHF. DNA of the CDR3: TGCGCCAGCAGCCCGCAGCCTCAAGGGCCGGATCAGCCCCAGCATTTT.

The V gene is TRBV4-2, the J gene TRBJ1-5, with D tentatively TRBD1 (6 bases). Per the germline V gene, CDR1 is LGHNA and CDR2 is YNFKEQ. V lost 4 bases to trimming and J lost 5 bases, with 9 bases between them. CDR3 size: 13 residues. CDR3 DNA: TGTGCCAGCAGCCTGGGGGGCTATCAGCCCCAGCATTTT. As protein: CASSLGGYQPQHF.